This paragraph covers one TCR beta chain sequence. The antigen remains undetermined. Second-dose recipients at about 4 or about 12 weeks were treated as one pooled group. The data belong to a study of T cell responses to AZD1222 COVID-19 vaccine. Study observations and caveats: The donors showed a predominance of white British ancestry and of females, with possible underestimation of clonal diversity.

V shed 6 bases, J shed 1 base, and the junction held 10 bases outside the gene matches. The CDR3 runs 17 residues. The germline gives CDR1 LGHDT, CDR2 YNNKEL (reference sequence). TCRdb's table, derived via immunoSEQ multiplex PCR, lists solely in-frame clones and lacks some. The sample includes 150,000 to 180,000 clones, around 86% of them seen just once. Specimen: peripheral blood, collected 28 days after the second AZD1222 dose. This receptor was identified in an adult who received the AZD1222 COVID-19 vaccine. The chain employs TRBV3-1 (or the pseudogene TRBV3-2) and TRBJ2-3; 10 bases map to TRBD2. CDR3 nucleotide sequence: TGTGCCAGCAGTCCCTTGCTCCTAGCGGGAGGCACAGATACGCAGTATTTT. Its translation is CASSPLLLAGGTDTQYF.